The source of this T cell receptor (beta chain) is a study of vaccination effects on CD4 cells after COVID-19. About the research overall: Antigen-specific CD4+ T cell clonotypes were called by their expansion after viral peptide-pool culture in ViraFEST. Samples were collected from a few convalescent patients early and late following vaccination.

Culturing for nine to ten days preceded CD4+ T cell isolation. Sometime from March through December 2020, the person acquired a SARS-CoV-2 infection that PCR confirmed. All participants had two doses of either the BNT162b2 or mRNA-1273 vaccine. Worth noting for this clone: Its specificity is unknown. Because the CDR3's place on the DNA is in doubt, the DNA is left out and the CDR3 is given as listed by TCRdb.

Germline lookup yields CDR1 MNHEY and CDR2 SVGAGI. The CDR3 totals 16 residues, both ends included. Study conclusions and caveats: In convalescents, post-vaccine spike-reactive clones were mainly new clones induced by vaccination.

Here immunoSEQ multiplex PCR was the method, and the copy in TCRdb shows in-frame clones only, minus some. The sample comprises tens of thousands of clones, 76% of which are singletons, and around 3.3% rests with the top ten. The chain is built from TRBV6-5 and TRBJ2-2. This specimen consisted of CD4+ T cells from PBMCs cultured without peptide, obtained after COVID-19 vaccination. This clonotype was sampled from a human donor who had a prior SARS-CoV-2 infection. This CDR3 reads CASSYQKSFGAGELFF.